The 10 T cell receptor beta chains given below trace back to one sample, sequenced in a study of blood T cell repertoires in COVID-19. Only in-frame clones appear in the TCRdb table, and some are missing; sequencing was by immunoSEQ multiplex PCR. The data show around 340,000 clones, with about nine tenths seen just once and approximately 1% held by the top ten. Sequencing was performed on PBMCs or T cells enriched from blood (not recorded which). The receptors shown here come from a woman aged 25 to 39 who had been exposed to COVID-19.

CDR3 in DNA: TGCGCCAGCAGAGGGGGTAATGAAAAACTGTTTTTT. Protein: CASRGGNEKLFF. This chain uses TRBV10-2 with TRBJ1-4; a weak D match, TRBD1 (6 bases). CDR3 length: 12 residues. The germline V and J ends were trimmed by 6 bases and 4 bases, with 6 bases remaining between them. Germline CDR1 WSHSY, CDR2 SAAADI.

The CDR3 DNA follows: TGTGCCACCAGGGGTGGAGGGAGACGGGGCCGCCAAGAGACCCAGTACTTC. Its protein is CATRGGGRRGRQETQYF. The chain combines TRBV7-9 with TRBJ2-5; D assignment may be TRBD1 or TRBD2 (6 bases each). The germline V and J ends were trimmed by 10 bases and 1 base, with 25 bases remaining between them. The CDR3 runs to 17 residues. Germline V lookup: CDR1 SEHNR, CDR2 FQNEAQ (reference sequence).

The chain combines TRBV18 with TRBJ2-7, with D perhaps TRBD1 (6 bases). The germline gives CDR1 KGHSH, CDR2 LQKENI. Trimming shortened V by 3 bases and J by 3 bases, and 9 bases separated the two germline ends. CDR3 length equals 13 residues. This CDR3 is CASSPSDSYEQYF. In nucleotides, the CDR3 is TGTGCCAGCTCACCCTCGGACAGCTACGAGCAGTACTTC. Drawing the rest from reference TRBV18 and TRBJ2-7, the complete variable domain is NAGVMQNPRHLVRRRGQEARLRCSPMKGHSHVYWYRQLPEEGLKFMVYLQKENIIDESGMPKERFSAEFPKEGPSILRIQQVVRGDSAAYFCASSPSDSYEQYFGPGTRLTVT.

V usage is TRBV3-1 (or the pseudogene TRBV3-2) and J usage is TRBJ2-3; 9 nucleotides match TRBD2. CDR3 size: 18 residues. Germline loops: CDR1 LGHDT, CDR2 YNNKEL (reference sequence). V lost 4 bases and J lost 6; bases outside the gene matches: 17. The CDR3 DNA sequence: TGTGCCAGCAGCCCCCGGAAGTATGGCGGGAGGGGGGCGGATACGCAGTATTTT. Translated: CASSPRKYGGRGADTQYF.

This chain joins TRBV25-1 and TRBJ2-2; 8 nucleotides align to TRBD1. In germline, CDR1 is MGHDK, CDR2 SYGVNS. CDR3 length: 17 residues. With V trimmed by 0 bases and J by 3 bases, 6 bases remained unmatched. CDR3 bases: TGTGCCAGCAGTGAATATCGGACAGGGTTTGACACCGGGGAGCTGTTTTTT. Translation gives CASSEYRTGFDTGELFF.

This chain uses TRBV28 with TRBJ1-5; a weak D match, TRBD1 (5 bases). CDR3 length equals 15 residues. In germline, CDR1 is MDHEN, CDR2 SYDVKM. V lost 5 bases and J 0 bases, leaving 11 bases between the germline ends. The CDR3, as DNA: TGTGCCAGCAGTCCCCTGACAGATAGCAATCAGCCCCAGCATTTT. Translating gives CASSPLTDSNQPQHF.

This chain uses TRBV5-1 with TRBJ2-2, with 11 bases that match TRBD1. The J segment lost 5 bases and the V segment lost 4 bases, leaving 4 bases of the junction unmatched. This CDR3 has 15 residues. In germline, CDR1 is SGHRS, CDR2 YFSETQ. The CDR3 region is CASSLGTGGTGELFF. The CDR3 nucleotides read TGCGCCAGCAGCCTTGGGACAGGGGGAACCGGGGAGCTGTTTTTT.

CDR3 amino acids: CASSIIALQPQHF. The CDR3 DNA is TGTGCCAGTAGTATAATAGCACTTCAGCCCCAGCATTTT. The chain joins TRBV19 to TRBJ1-5; D unresolved. V lost 2 bases and J lost 6, with 8 bases in between. The V gene's germline CDR1 is LNHDA and CDR2 SQIVND (reference sequence). This CDR3 has 13 residues.

The V gene is TRBV6-5, the J gene TRBJ1-1; 7 positions agree with TRBD1. Germline V gives CDR1 MNHEY, CDR2 SVGAGI. The V gene end was trimmed by 7 bases and the J gene end by 5 bases; junction bases not matched to a gene: 10. The CDR3 extends over 14 amino acids. The CDR3 protein is CASTPRQGLTEAFF. The CDR3 coding sequence is TGTGCCAGCACCCCAAGACAGGGATTGACTGAAGCTTTCTTT.

This chain uses TRBV9 with TRBJ2-1, with 13 bases matching TRBD2. Trimming removed 4 bases from V and 6 bases from J; junction bases left unmatched: 7. The CDR3 has 16 amino acids. Germline CDR1 and CDR2: SGDLS and YYNGEE. The CDR3 coding sequence is TGTGCCAGCAGCCCCGGGGGACTAGCGGGATTCAATGAGCAGTTCTTC. It encodes CASSPGGLAGFNEQFF.